Below, one T cell receptor beta chain is given with its context. Its specificity is not known. CDR1 and CDR2 from the germline V gene are MNHEY and SVGEGT. V was pared by 5 bases and J by 14 bases, with 17 bases of the junction left unmatched. The CDR3 consists of 15 residues. The source of the sample is a study of T cell responses to AZD1222 COVID-19 vaccine. Generated by immunoSEQ multiplex PCR, the TCRdb table keeps only in-frame clones and is missing some. This table has about 150,000 clones, roughly 90% appearing once. Study results and caveats: Unmutated variant regions are reportedly targeted by nearly half of spike-specific TCRs.

The receptor's source is an adult who received the AZD1222 COVID-19 vaccine. The sequencing used peripheral blood, collected 28 days after the second AZD1222 dose. The chain joins TRBV6-2 or TRBV6-3 to TRBJ2-3; TRBD2 agrees at 9 bases. The CDR3 is CASSPSGGLAGLVYF. CDR3 in DNA: TGTGCCAGCAGTCCCTCCGGGGGGCTAGCGGGATTGGTGTATTTT.